This T cell receptor beta chain derives from a study of cytotoxic CD8 clonotypes in ibrutinib-treated CLL (TCRdb year 2021). In the study overall: The cohort had about a dozen relapsed/refractory and roughly 15 treatment-naive patients; some 17 were IGHV unmutated. Partial responses were observed in about 24 patients and complete responses in 2; after a median follow-up of around 68 months, remission was maintained in approximately 15 patients and progression was observed in approximately 12. Response samples were obtained after a median of approximately twelve months of treatment, with a range of roughly 6 to 36 months. On average, each sample had roughly 230,000 productive templates and 96,000 or so productive rearrangements. Of the roughly 90 participants in the trial, about two dozen had longitudinal samples available. Cryopreserved peripheral blood mononuclear cells were collected at three points: before therapy, at response, and at either sustained remission or disease progression. Every remission and progressive disease sample was obtained while ibrutinib was still being received by the patients.

A MiSeq instrument was used for deep resolution sequencing, which targeted depths ranging from 1 in 1 million up to 1 in 200,000 T cells, with coverage averaging 10x for each clonotype. TCR beta libraries were generated with the immunoSEQ hsTCRB Kit. The published analysis was carried out like this. The data were analyzed with ImmunoSEQ Analyzer and ImmunoSEQ Data Assistant, and V, D and J gene assignments followed IMGT definitions. Clonality, which ranges from 0 to 1, was calculated as one minus the normalized Shannon entropy of productive rearrangement frequencies. Public clonotype analysis was restricted to overrepresented clonotypes comprising at least 0.05% of each patient's repertoire. Approximately 14 age-matched healthy donor repertoires from immuneACCESS were used as controls for clonality. TCRdb's version of the immuneACCESS table is confined to in-frame rearrangements and falls short of the full clone set. An unresolved V gene accounts for under half of the shortfall where checked; the remainder is of unknown origin. The V and J calls and clone size are taken from that table; D and trimming were inferred from the DNA. For this sample the table gives 200,000 to 250,000 clones, of which approximately 70% were detected only once. 5.5% to 6% of the sample comes from the top ten.

Measured from the cysteine to the phenylalanine, the CDR3 is 18 residues long. CDR3 DNA only is kept here, 54 bases in frame from base 1. V lost 4 bases and J lost 1 base, and the count of bases not matched to a germline gene is 14. Looking up the germline V gene yields CDR1 LGHNA and CDR2 YSLEER. The investigation overall reported the following: Clonality rose at ibrutinib response, remained stable during sustained remission, and dropped back toward baseline at progression. Baseline clonality exceeded that of age-matched healthy donors and correlated strongly with circulating CD8+ T-cell counts. Sampling times were not matched between patients in sustained remission and patients whose disease was progressing, and lymph node repertoires were not examined. Public clonotypes were rare and either contracted or stayed stable during treatment, and the rise in clonality at ibrutinib response reflected the expansion of private clonotypes.

This specimen's time point label, per the study, means: 12 months on ibrutinib. For TCR beta library preparation, about 2 micrograms of genomic DNA were isolated from cryopreserved PBMCs. Longitudinal blood samples from CLL patients on ibrutinib monotherapy were analyzed using high-throughput TCR beta sequencing. The patients were enrolled in a single-center, open-label phase 2 trial of ibrutinib monotherapy. To note about this clone: Its antigen is still unknown. Per-base quality was not reported, and no clone a single base away is much larger than it.

This specimen was PBMCs, taken after 12 months of ibrutinib treatment. The clonotype was recovered from a human donor with chronic lymphocytic leukemia. Recombination joined TRBV4-3 with TRBJ2-3, with 7 bases matching TRBD2. The CDR3 amino acid sequence is: CASSLRLRRERGTDTQYF. The sequence in DNA is TGCGCCAGCAGCCTCCGCTTAAGGCGGGAGAGGGGCACAGATACGCAGTATTTT.